This T cell receptor (beta chain) is drawn from a study of cytotoxic CD8 clonotypes in ibrutinib-treated CLL. Study-level information: Samples had a mean of roughly 260,000 productive templates and around 89,000 productive rearrangements.

About 1.9 micrograms of genomic DNA came from cryopreserved PBMCs for TCR beta libraries. This table comes from immunoSEQ multiplex PCR, and its TCRdb copy is limited to in-frame clones, with some not included. The profile covers some 200,000 clones, with more than 75% appearing a single time and about an eighth taken by the ten largest. Germline trimming cut 3 bases from V and 5 bases from J; bases unmatched to any gene: 1. This CDR3 has 14 amino acids. CDR1 LNHDA and CDR2 SQIVND come from the germline V gene (reference sequence). The rearrangement uses TRBV19 and TRBJ2-2; TRBD1 matches 9 bases. The sequencing used PBMCs, collected after 12 months of ibrutinib treatment. The sequence came from a human donor with chronic lymphocytic leukemia. The CDR3 loop reads CASSMTGGTGELFF. Written as DNA, the CDR3 is TGTGCCAGTAGTATGACAGGGGGGACCGGGGAGCTGTTTTTT.